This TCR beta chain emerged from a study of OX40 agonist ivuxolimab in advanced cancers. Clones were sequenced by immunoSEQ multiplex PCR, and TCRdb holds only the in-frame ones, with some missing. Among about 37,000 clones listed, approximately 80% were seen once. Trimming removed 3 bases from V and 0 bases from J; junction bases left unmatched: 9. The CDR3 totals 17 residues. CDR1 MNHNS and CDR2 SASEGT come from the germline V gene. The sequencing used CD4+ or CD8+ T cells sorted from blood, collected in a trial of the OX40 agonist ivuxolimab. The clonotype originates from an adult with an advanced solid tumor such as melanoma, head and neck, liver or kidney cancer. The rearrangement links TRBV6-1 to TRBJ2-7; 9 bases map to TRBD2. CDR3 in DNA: TGTGCCAGCAGTGAGACAGCGGGAGGTTTCAGCTCCTACGAGCAGTACTTC. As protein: CASSETAGGFSSYEQYF.